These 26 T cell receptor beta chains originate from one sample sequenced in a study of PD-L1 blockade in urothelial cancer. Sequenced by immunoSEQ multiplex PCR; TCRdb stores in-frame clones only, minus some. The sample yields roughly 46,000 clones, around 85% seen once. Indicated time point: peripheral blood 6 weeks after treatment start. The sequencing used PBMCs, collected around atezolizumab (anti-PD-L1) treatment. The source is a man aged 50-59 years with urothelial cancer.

CDR3 DNA: TGTGCCAGCAGCGTCACTGACAGGTCGTCCACAGATACGCAGTATTTT. Its translation is CASSVTDRSSTDTQYF. The chain has TRBV9 and TRBJ2-3; a possible D gene is TRBD1 (6 bases). Germline V gene lookup returns CDR1 SGDLS and CDR2 YYNGEE. The CDR3 has 16 amino acids. V dropped 2 bases and J dropped 2 bases, with 15 bases sitting between them.

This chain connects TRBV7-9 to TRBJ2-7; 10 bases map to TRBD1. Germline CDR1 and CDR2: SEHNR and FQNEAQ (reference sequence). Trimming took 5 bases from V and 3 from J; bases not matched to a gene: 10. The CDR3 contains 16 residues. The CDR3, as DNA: TGTGCCAGCAGCCGGGTGGGGACAGGGGAAGGCTACGAGCAGTACTTC. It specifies CASSRVGTGEGYEQYF.

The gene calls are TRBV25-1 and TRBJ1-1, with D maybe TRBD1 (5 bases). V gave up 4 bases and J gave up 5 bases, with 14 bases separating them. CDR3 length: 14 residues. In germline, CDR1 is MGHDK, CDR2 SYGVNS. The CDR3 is CASSGWGGNTEAFF. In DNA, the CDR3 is TGTGCCAGCAGTGGATGGGGGGGGAATACTGAAGCTTTCTTT.

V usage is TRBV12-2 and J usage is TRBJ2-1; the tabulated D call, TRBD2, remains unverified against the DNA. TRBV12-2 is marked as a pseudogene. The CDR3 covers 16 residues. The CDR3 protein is CASRLGGGSSYNEQFF. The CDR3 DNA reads TGTGCAAGTCGCTTAGGGGGGGGCAGCTCCTACAATGAGCAGTTCTTC.

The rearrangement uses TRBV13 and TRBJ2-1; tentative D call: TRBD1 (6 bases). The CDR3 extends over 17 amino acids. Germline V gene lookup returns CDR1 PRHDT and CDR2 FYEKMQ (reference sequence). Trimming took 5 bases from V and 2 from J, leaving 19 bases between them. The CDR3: CASSVRGGVGPYNEQFF. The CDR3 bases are TGTGCCAGCAGCGTGAGAGGGGGTGTCGGCCCCTACAATGAGCAGTTCTTC.

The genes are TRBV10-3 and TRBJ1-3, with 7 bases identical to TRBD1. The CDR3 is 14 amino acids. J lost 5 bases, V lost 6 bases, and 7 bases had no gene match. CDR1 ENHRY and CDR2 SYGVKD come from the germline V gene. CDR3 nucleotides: TGTGCCATCAGCCCTACAGGGGCCCGAAACACCATATATTTT. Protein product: CAISPTGARNTIYF.

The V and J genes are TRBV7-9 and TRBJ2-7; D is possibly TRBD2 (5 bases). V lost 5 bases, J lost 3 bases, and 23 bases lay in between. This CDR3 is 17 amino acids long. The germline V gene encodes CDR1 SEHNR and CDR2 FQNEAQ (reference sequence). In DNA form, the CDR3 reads TGTGCCAGCAGCCCCCCCATCCGGGGTGCCCTCATCTACGAGCAGTACTTC. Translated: CASSPPIRGALIYEQYF.

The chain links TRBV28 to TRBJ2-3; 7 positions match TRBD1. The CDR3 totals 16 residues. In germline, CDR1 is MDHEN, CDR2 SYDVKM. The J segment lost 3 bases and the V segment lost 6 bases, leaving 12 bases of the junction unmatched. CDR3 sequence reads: CASSLIGQAQTDTQYF. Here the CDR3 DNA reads TGTGCCAGCAGCCTTATAGGACAGGCCCAAACAGATACGCAGTATTTT.

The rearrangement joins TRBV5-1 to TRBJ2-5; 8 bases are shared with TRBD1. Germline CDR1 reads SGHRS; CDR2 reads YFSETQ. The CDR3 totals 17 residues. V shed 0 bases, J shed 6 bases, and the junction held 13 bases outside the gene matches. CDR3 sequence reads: CASSLAKIMAGGQTQYF. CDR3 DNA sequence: TGCGCCAGCAGCTTGGCCAAGATTATGGCAGGGGGCCAGACCCAGTACTTC. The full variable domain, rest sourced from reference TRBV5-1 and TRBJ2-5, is KAGVTQTPRYLIKTRGQQVTLSCSPISGHRSVSWYQQTPGQGLQFLFEYFSETQRNKGNFPGRFSGRQFSNSRSEMNVSTLELGDSALYLCASSLAKIMAGGQTQYFGPGTRLLVL.

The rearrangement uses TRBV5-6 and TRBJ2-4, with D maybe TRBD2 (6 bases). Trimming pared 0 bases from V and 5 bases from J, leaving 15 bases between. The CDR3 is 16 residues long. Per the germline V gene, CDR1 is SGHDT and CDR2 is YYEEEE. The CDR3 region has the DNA TGTGCCAGCAGCTTGGTCCAGCGGAGGGAGGAAAACATTCAGTACTTC. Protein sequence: CASSLVQRREENIQYF.

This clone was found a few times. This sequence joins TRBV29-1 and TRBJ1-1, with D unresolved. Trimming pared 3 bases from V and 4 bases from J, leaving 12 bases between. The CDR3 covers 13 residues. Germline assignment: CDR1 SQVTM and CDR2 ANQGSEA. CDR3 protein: CSVDRRMATEAFF. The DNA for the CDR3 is TGCAGCGTTGATCGTCGTATGGCCACTGAAGCTTTCTTT.

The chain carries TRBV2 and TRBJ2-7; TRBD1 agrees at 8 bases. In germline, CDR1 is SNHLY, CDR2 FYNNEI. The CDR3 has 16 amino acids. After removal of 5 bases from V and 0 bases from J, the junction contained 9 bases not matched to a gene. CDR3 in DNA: TGTGCCAGCAGTAGAGGACAGGGATTAAGCTCCTACGAGCAGTACTTC. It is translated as CASSRGQGLSSYEQYF.

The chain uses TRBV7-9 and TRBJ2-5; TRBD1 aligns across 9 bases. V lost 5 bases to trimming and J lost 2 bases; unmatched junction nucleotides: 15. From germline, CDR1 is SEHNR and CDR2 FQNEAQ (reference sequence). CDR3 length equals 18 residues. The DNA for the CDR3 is TGTGCCAGCAGCGCCTCCCGGGACAGGGTACGGTCGCAAGAGACCCAGTACTTC. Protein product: CASSASRDRVRSQETQYF.

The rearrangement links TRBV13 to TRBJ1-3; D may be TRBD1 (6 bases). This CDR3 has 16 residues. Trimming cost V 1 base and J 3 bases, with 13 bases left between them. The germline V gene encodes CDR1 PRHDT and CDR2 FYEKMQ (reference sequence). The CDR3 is CASSLDPQGHGNTIYF. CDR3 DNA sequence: TGTGCCAGCAGCTTAGACCCGCAGGGACATGGAAACACCATATATTTT.

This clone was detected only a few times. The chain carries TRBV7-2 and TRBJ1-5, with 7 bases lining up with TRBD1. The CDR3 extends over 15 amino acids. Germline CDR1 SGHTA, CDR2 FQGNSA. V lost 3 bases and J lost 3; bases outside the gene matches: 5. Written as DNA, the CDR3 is TGTGCCAGCAGCTTCCGGGACAGAAACAATCAGCCCCAGCATTTT. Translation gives CASSFRDRNNQPQHF.

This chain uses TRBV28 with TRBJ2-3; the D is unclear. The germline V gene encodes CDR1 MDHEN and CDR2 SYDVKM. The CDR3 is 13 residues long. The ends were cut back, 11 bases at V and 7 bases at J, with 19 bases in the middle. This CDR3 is CAHLGSHKNTQYF. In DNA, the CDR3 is TGTGCCCACCTCGGGTCGCATAAGAATACGCAGTATTTT.

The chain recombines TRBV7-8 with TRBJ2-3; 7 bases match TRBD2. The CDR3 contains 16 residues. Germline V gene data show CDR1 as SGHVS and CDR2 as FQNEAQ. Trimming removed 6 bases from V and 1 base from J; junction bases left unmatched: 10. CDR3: CASRPAGRLRTDTQYF. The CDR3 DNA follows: TGTGCCAGCAGGCCTGCCGGGAGGTTACGCACAGATACGCAGTATTTT.

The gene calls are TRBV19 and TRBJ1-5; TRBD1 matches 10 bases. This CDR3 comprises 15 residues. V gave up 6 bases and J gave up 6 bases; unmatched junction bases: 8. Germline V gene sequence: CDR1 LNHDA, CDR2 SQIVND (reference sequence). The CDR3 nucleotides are TGTGCCAGTAGAAACCGGGACAGGGGCCTTCAGCCCCAGCATTTT. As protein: CASRNRDRGLQPQHF.

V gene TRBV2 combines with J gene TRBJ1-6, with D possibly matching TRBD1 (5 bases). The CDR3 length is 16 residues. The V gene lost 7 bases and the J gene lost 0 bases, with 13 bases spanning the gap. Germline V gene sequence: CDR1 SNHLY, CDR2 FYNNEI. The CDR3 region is CASKQAESSYNSPLHF. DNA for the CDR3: TGTGCCAGCAAACAGGCCGAGAGCTCCTATAATTCACCCCTCCACTTT.

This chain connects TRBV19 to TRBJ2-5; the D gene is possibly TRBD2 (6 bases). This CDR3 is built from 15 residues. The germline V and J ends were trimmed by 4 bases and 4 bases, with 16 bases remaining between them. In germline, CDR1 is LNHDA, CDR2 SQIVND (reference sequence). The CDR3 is CASSSQGGAGETQYF. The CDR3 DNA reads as TGTGCCAGTAGTAGTCAGGGAGGCGCGGGAGAGACCCAGTACTTC.

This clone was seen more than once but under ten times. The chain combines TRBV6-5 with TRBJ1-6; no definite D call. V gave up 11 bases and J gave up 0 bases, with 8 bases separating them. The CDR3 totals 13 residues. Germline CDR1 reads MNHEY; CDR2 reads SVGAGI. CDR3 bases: TGTGCCTCCCTAGGCTCCTATAATTCACCCCTCCACTTT. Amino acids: CASLGSYNSPLHF.

Here the CDR3 reads CASSLGTGGRDYGYTF. CDR3 DNA: TGTGCCAGCAGCTTAGGGACAGGGGGTCGTGACTATGGCTACACCTTC. This chain uses TRBV7-6 with TRBJ1-2, with TRBD1 identical over 10 bases. Germline V gives CDR1 SGHVS, CDR2 FNYEAQ. The V gene end was trimmed by 1 base and the J gene end by 3 bases; junction bases not matched to a gene: 5. The length of the CDR3 is 16 residues.

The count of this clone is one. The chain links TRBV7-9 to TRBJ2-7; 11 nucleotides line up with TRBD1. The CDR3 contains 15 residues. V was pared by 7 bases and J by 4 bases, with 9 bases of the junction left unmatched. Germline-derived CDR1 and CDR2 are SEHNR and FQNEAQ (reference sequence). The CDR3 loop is CASTLGQGAGYEQYF. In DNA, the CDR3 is TGTGCCAGCACCCTTGGACAGGGGGCAGGGTACGAGCAGTACTTC.

The CDR3 spells CASSSTGATTGELFF. The CDR3 nucleotides read TGTGCCAGCAGCTCCACAGGGGCGACCACCGGGGAGCTGTTTTTT. V is TRBV11-3 and J is TRBJ2-2; 7 nucleotides match TRBD1. Germline lookup yields CDR1 SGHNT and CDR2 YENEEA. Trimming cost V 4 bases and J 4 bases; bases outside gene matches: 6. The CDR3 covers 15 residues.

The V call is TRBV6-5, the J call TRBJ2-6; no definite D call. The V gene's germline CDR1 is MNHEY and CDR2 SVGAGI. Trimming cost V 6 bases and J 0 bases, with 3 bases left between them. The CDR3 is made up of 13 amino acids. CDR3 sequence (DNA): TGTGCCAGCAGCAGCTCTGGGGCCAACGTCCTGACTTTC. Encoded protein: CASSSSGANVLTF.

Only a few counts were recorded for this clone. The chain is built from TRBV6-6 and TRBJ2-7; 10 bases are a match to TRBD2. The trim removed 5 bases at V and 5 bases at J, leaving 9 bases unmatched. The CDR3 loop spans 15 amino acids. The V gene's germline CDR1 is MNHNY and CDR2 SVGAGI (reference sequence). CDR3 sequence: CASSTPAGGPNEQYF. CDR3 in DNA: TGTGCCAGCAGTACCCCAGCGGGAGGGCCCAACGAGCAGTACTTC.